This T cell receptor (beta chain) originates from a study of OX40 agonist ivuxolimab in advanced cancers. As for the study in general: In this trial design, patients received ivuxolimab intravenously at 0.01 to 10 mg/kg every 2 weeks. People in dose escalation had one of these cancers: hepatocellular carcinoma, melanoma, renal cell or head and neck cancer. The study's findings and limits: CD8+ T cells were the subset that, on average, had more expanded clones than CD4+.

The table came from immunoSEQ multiplex PCR; TCRdb's copy has only in-frame clones and leaves some out. Of about 81,000 clones in the sample, more than 75% are singletons; the top ten hold more than 0.45%. Turning to this clone: Its antigen is currently unknown.

This receptor was identified in an adult with an advanced solid tumor such as melanoma, head and neck, liver or kidney cancer. Source: CD4+ or CD8+ T cells sorted from blood, taken in a trial of the OX40 agonist ivuxolimab.

The chain's CDR3 is CASSTRTGGSTDTQYF. CDR3 nucleotides: TGTGCCAGCAGCACCCGGACAGGGGGCAGCACAGATACGCAGTATTTT. J is TRBJ2-3 and V is TRBV11-2, with TRBD1 identical over 11 bases. CDR3 size: 16 residues. Per the germline V gene, CDR1 is SGHAT and CDR2 is FQNNGV. Trimming took 5 bases from V and 0 from J; bases not matched to a gene: 4.